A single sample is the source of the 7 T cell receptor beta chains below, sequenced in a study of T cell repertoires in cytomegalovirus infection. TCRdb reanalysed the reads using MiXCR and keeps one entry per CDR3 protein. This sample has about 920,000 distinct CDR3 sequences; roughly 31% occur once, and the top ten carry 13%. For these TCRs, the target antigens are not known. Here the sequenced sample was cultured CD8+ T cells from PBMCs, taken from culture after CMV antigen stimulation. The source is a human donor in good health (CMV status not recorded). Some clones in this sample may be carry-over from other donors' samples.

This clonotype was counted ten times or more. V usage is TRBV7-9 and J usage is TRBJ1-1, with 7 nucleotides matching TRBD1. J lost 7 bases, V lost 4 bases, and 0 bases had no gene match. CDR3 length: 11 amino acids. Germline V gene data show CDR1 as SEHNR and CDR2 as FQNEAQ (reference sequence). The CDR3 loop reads CASSYRGEAFF. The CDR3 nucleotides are TGTGCCAGCAGCTACAGGGGTGAAGCTTTCTTT.

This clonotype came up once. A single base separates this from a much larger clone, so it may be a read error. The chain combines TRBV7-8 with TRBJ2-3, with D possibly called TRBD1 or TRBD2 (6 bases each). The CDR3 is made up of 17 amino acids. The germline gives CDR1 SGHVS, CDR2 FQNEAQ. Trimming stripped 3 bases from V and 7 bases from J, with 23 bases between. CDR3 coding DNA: TGTGCCAGCAGCTTCATCAGTATTCGGGGCGGGACAAATACGCAGTATTTT. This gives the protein CASSFISIRGGTNTQYF.

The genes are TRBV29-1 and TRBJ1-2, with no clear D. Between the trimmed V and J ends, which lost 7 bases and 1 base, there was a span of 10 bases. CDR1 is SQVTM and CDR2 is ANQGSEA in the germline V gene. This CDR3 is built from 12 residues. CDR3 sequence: CSAEGRNYGYTF. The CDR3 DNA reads TGCAGCGCAGAGGGCCGTAACTATGGCTACACCTTC.

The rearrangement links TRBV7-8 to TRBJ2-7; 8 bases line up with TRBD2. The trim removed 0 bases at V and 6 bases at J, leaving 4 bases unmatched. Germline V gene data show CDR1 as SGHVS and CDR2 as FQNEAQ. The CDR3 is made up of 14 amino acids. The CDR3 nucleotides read TGTGCCAGCAGCTTAGCGCCGGGGGGGCGCGAGCAGTACTTC. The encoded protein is CASSLAPGGREQYF.

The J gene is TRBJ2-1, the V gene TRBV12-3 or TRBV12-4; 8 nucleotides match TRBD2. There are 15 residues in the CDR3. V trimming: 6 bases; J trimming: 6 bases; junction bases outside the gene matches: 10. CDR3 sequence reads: CASRYPGGPGNEQFF. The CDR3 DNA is TGTGCCAGCAGATACCCGGGGGGGCCGGGCAATGAGCAGTTCTTC.

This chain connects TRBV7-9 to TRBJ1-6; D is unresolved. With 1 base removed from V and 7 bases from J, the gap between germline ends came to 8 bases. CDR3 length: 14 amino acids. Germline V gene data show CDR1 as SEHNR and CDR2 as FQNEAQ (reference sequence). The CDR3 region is CASSLVGLNSPLHF. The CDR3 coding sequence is TGTGCCAGCAGCTTAGTTGGTTTAAATTCACCCCTCCACTTT.

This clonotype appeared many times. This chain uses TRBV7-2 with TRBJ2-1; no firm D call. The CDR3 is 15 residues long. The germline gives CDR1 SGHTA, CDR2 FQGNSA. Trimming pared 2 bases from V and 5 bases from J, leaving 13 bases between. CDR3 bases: TGTGCCAGCAGCTTAAACCTACAATTGAACAATGAGCAGTTCTTC. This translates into CASSLNLQLNNEQFF.